The next 3 T cell receptor beta chains were all read from a single sample in a study of blood T cell repertoires in COVID-19 (dated by TCRdb to the early 2020s). The method behind the library was the immunoSEQ multiplex PCR assay. Here the immuneACCESS table is served through TCRdb, limited to in-frame sequences with V and J called. Missing clones are a known gap in these copies; in checked studies unresolved V genes cover under half, and the rest lacks a known reason. This sample holds about 320,000 clones; under 95% were observed only once. 2% to 3% of the sample is held by the ten biggest clonotypes. The sequenced sample was PBMCs or T cells enriched from blood (not recorded which). Source of these receptors: a man between 60 and 75 years old who had recovered from COVID-19.

The chain couples TRBV2 to TRBJ1-4, with TRBD1 matching 7 bases. Unmatched junction bases numbered 13, after V lost 6 bases and J lost 0 bases. The CDR3 runs to 18 residues. Germline CDR1 SNHLY, CDR2 FYNNEI. As DNA, the CDR3 is TGTGCCAGCAGACAGGGACACCGGACAGGCGCAACTAATGAAAAACTGTTTTTT. This sequence encodes CASRQGHRTGATNEKLFF.

The chain couples TRBV12-2 to TRBJ1-4; whether TRBD1, the table's D call, matches the DNA was not checked. TRBV12-2 is recorded as a pseudogene. CDR3 size: 13 residues. Here the CDR3 DNA reads TGTGCAAGTCGCCTGACAGCTAATGAAAAACTGTTTTTT. It encodes CASRLTANEKLFF.

This chain connects TRBV19 to TRBJ1-2; 8 bases map to TRBD1. The junction had 7 bases not matched to a gene; V was cut back by 5 bases and J by 8 bases. The CDR3 is made up of 13 amino acids. CDR1 and CDR2 from the germline V gene are LNHDA and SQIVND (reference sequence). The CDR3 protein is CASSQQGEPGYTF. The CDR3 nucleotides read TGTGCCAGTAGTCAACAGGGGGAGCCAGGCTACACCTTC.